A single sample is the source of the 10 T cell receptor beta chains below, sequenced in a study of blood T cells in healthy people across ages. With a J-beta primer mix and a sample-barcoded 5' primer, a second PCR ran about 7 to 12 cycles. TCRdb re-called the 5' RACE reads through MiXCR, storing one row per CDR3 protein. The sample lists 800,000 to 1,000,000 distinct CDR3 sequences; 48% were seen once. Sample: blood. The receptors come from a man aged 25 to 45 in good health.

This clonotype was seen more than once but under ten times. This chain joins TRBV3-1 and TRBJ2-1; TRBD1 aligns across 8 bases. The germline gives CDR1 LGHDT, CDR2 YNNKEL (reference sequence). This CDR3 is 16 amino acids long. Unmatched junction bases numbered 8, after V lost 1 base and J lost 6 bases. The CDR3 spells CASSQGGTGGVNEQFF. As DNA, the CDR3 is TGTGCCAGCAGCCAAGGGGGGACAGGAGGAGTCAATGAGCAGTTCTTC.

Here the CDR3 DNA reads TGTGCCAGCTCTATTGGCCGAATCCGGTACTTC. This codes for CASSIGRIRYF. The V and J genes are TRBV6-5 and TRBJ2-7; D is unresolved. V was cut by 8 bases and J by 12 bases, with 17 bases left in between. This CDR3 spans 11 amino acids. CDR1 MNHEY and CDR2 SVGAGI come from the germline V gene.

The chain uses TRBV20-1 and TRBJ2-5; D may match TRBD1 or TRBD2 (7 bases each). In germline, CDR1 is DFQATT, CDR2 SNEGSKA (reference sequence). The CDR3 consists of 10 residues. This chain's CDR3 is CRPGGDFAYF. DNA for the CDR3: TGCAGGCCAGGGGGGGACTTCGCGTACTTC.

The V gene is TRBV7-9, the J gene TRBJ2-5; no definite D call. From germline, CDR1 is SEHNR and CDR2 FQNEAQ (reference sequence). The length of the CDR3 is 14 residues. V was pared by 1 base and J by 7 bases, with 13 bases between. CDR3: CASSLEGLVGTQYF. The CDR3 DNA reads as TGTGCCAGCAGCTTAGAGGGCCTAGTCGGGACCCAGTACTTC.

V and J are TRBV7-2 and TRBJ1-6, with TRBD1 matching over 8 bases. With 5 bases clipped from V and 6 bases from J, the junction kept 3 bases outside the gene matches. CDR1 and CDR2 (germline): SGHTA, FQGNSA. The length of the CDR3 is 14 residues. In DNA form, the CDR3 reads TGTGCCAGCAGCACACAGGGGGGTAATTCACCCCTCCACTTT. The encoded protein is CASSTQGGNSPLHF.

The V and J genes are TRBV20-1 and TRBJ2-5; 7 bases align to TRBD2. V dropped 0 bases and J dropped 11; count of bases not matched to a gene: 9. The CDR3 runs 13 residues. The germline CDR1 and CDR2 sequences are DFQATT and SNEGSKA (reference sequence). The CDR3 reads CSAREFVGREQYF. CDR3 bases: TGCAGTGCTAGAGAGTTCGTAGGGAGGGAGCAGTACTTC.

The CDR3 DNA reads as TGCAGTGCCCAGACAGGGGAAAGTTACTACGAGCAGTACTTC. Its translation is CSAQTGESYYEQYF. The rearrangement uses TRBV20-1 and TRBJ2-5; 8 bases fit TRBD1. The J call may be wrong; the DNA end is better matched by TRBJ2-7. The CDR3 totals 14 residues. Germline CDR1 is DFQATT and CDR2 is SNEGSKA (reference sequence).

V and J are TRBV4-2 and TRBJ1-2, with 9 bases identical to TRBD1. The CDR3 spans 14 residues. V dropped 3 bases and J dropped 6; count of bases not matched to a gene: 5. The germline V gene has CDR1 LGHNA and CDR2 YNFKEQ. CDR3 sequence (DNA): TGTGCCAGCAGCCAGGGACAGGGTATCCATGGCTACACCTTC. It encodes CASSQGQGIHGYTF.

Comment on this clonotype: A read error is possible here, since a much larger clone lies one base away. The rearrangement joins TRBV20-1 to TRBJ1-1, with D maybe TRBD1 (5 bases). The CDR3 loop spans 16 amino acids. In germline, CDR1 is DFQATT, CDR2 SNEGSKA (reference sequence). The ends were cut back, 8 bases at V and 1 base at J, with 23 bases in the middle. CDR3: CSPAKGSWGKNTEAFF. The CDR3 DNA is TGCAGTCCTGCAAAGGGGTCATGGGGCAAGAACACTGAAGCTTTCTTT.

This clonotype appeared many times. As DNA, the CDR3 is TGCAGTGCTAGTAAAGTCCTGGGGACAGGAGGCGAGCAGTACTTC. It specifies CSASKVLGTGGEQYF. The genes are TRBV20-1 and TRBJ2-7; 8 bases agree with TRBD1. Trimming cost V 3 bases and J 6 bases; bases outside gene matches: 13. The CDR3 is 15 residues long. Looked up from germline, CDR1 is DFQATT and CDR2 is SNEGSKA (reference sequence).